Listed below are T cell receptor beta chains from one sample, sequenced in a study of T cell responses to AZD1222 COVID-19 vaccine. TCRdb keeps only in-frame clones here, not all; method: immunoSEQ multiplex PCR. The sample contains tens of thousands of clones, over 65% of which appear only once. The sample here was peripheral blood, taken 28 days after the second AZD1222 dose. The receptors were sampled from an adult who received the AZD1222 COVID-19 vaccine. The CDR3 runs from the conserved cysteine through the conserved F or W. D genes are given only for firm matches. Clone size is stated in some rows and not others, as once, few, many or a class when expanded.

>TRBJ1-1|NA|NA|TRBV6-5
CASSPGPSTEAFF
TGTGCCAGCAGCCCAGGGCCGAGCACTGAAGCTTTCTTT
>TRBJ2-7|NA|NA|TRBV11-2
CASADTASYEQYF
TGTGCCAGCGCGGACACCGCCTCCTACGAGCAGTACTTC
>TRBJ2-7|NA|NA|TRBV6-5
CASSSSHSTYEQYF
TGTGCCAGCAGTTCTTCACATTCCACCTACGAGCAGTACTTC
>TRBJ1-2|NA|TRBD1|TRBV20-1
CSASLNGGTGYSYGYTF
TGCAGTGCTAGTTTGAATGGGGGGACAGGCTATTCCTATGGCTACACCTTC
>TRBJ2-3|NA|NA|TRBV27
CASSSPGRGGTDTQYF
TGTGCCAGCAGTTCACCGGGGCGAGGGGGCACAGATACGCAGTATTTT
>TRBJ1-6|NA|TRBD1|TRBV4-2
CASSPGRDSINPLHF
TGTGCCAGCAGCCCGGGGCGGGACAGTATAAATCCCCTCCACTTT
>TRBJ2-1|NA|NA|TRBV12-3/TRBV12-4
CASSSRGGNEQFF
TGTGCCAGCAGTTCGCGAGGGGGGAATGAGCAGTTCTTC
>TRBJ2-7|NA|NA|TRBV19
CASSRGNFYEQYF
TGTGCCAGTAGTCGGGGTAACTTCTACGAGCAGTACTTC
>TRBJ1-2|NA|TRBD1|TRBV29-1
CSVEGGTVNYGYTF
TGCAGCGTTGAAGGGGGGACAGTTAACTATGGCTACACCTTC
>TRBJ2-7|NA|TRBD1|TRBV5-6
CASSRGQYEQYF
TGTGCCAGCAGCCGGGGACAGTACGAGCAGTACTTC
>TRBJ2-7|NA|TRBD1|TRBV7-8
CASSLGQGAPQSEQYF
TGTGCCAGCAGCTTAGGACAGGGTGCCCCCCAATCCGAGCAGTACTTC
>TRBJ2-7|NA|TRBD2|TRBV18
CASSPGLAGGYEQYF
TGTGCCAGCTCACCAGGACTAGCGGGGGGCTACGAGCAGTACTTC
>TRBJ1-1|NA|NA|TRBV28
CASRPALGNTEAFF
TGTGCCAGCAGGCCCGCACTTGGGAACACTGAAGCTTTCTTT
>TRBJ1-1|NA|NA|TRBV6-5
CASRQSWVENTEAFF
TGTGCCAGCAGACAATCTTGGGTGGAGAACACTGAAGCTTTCTTT
>TRBJ1-2|NA|NA|TRBV11-2
CASSSDPTVNYGYTF
TGTGCCAGCAGCTCGGACCCGACAGTTAACTATGGCTACACCTTC
>TRBJ2-1|NA|NA|TRBV12-3/TRBV12-4
CASSFGNNEQFF
TGTGCCAGCAGTTTTGGAAACAATGAGCAGTTCTTC
>TRBJ1-1|NA|NA|TRBV27
CASSPLTVNTEAFF
TGTGCCAGCAGTCCCTTGACGGTGAACACTGAAGCTTTCTTT
>TRBJ2-2|NA|TRBD1|TRBV2
CASSPRTGDVGELFF
TGTGCCAGCAGTCCTCGGACAGGGGATGTCGGGGAGCTGTTTTTT
>TRBJ1-5|NA|NA|TRBV4-3
CASSQTTGSMAQPQHF
TGCGCCAGCAGCCAGACCACAGGGTCGATGGCTCAGCCCCAGCATTTT
>TRBJ2-3|NA|TRBD2|TRBV7-8
CASSRGGSVDTQYF
TGTGCCAGCAGCCGGGGGGGTTCCGTAGATACGCAGTATTTT
>TRBJ1-1|NA|NA|TRBV3-1/TRBV3-2
CASSQDRFGQLNTEAFF
TGTGCCAGCAGCCAAGATAGGTTCGGGCAGCTGAACACTGAAGCTTTCTTT
>TRBJ2-7|once|TRBD1|TRBV15
CATKSGGSQDEQYF
TGTGCCACCAAATCAGGGGGCTCCCAGGACGAGCAGTACTTC
>TRBJ1-2|NA|NA|TRBV11-2
CASSLDRLNYGYTF
TGTGCCAGCAGCTTAGATCGGTTAAACTATGGCTACACCTTC
>TRBJ2-3|NA|NA|TRBV6-5
CASRGTAGRDTQYF
TGTGCCAGCAGGGGGACAGCGGGGCGGGATACGCAGTATTTT
>TRBJ2-2|NA|NA|TRBV5-1
CASRSSGQMNEWEKLFF
TGCGCCAGCAGATCGAGCGGACAGATGAACGAATGGGAAAAGCTGTTTTTT
>TRBJ1-2|NA|NA|TRBV4-1
CASSQESVGVAGYTF
TGCGCCAGCAGCCAAGAGAGTGTTGGGGTGGCTGGCTACACCTTC
>TRBJ2-7|NA|TRBD1|TRBV5-6
CASSPWVGQGSDEQYF
TGTGCCAGCAGCCCCTGGGTGGGACAGGGGTCGGACGAGCAGTACTTC
>TRBJ2-1|once|TRBD1|TRBV11-3
CASSSRDRGDNEQFF
TGTGCCAGCAGCTCCCGGGACAGGGGAGATAATGAGCAGTTCTTC
>TRBJ1-2|NA|NA|TRBV5-1
CASSLEWDYGYTF
TGCGCCAGCAGCTTGGAGTGGGACTATGGCTACACCTTC
>TRBJ2-4|few|NA|TRBV2
CASSLQGVGNIQYF
TGTGCCAGCAGTCTACAGGGTGTGGGGAACATTCAGTACTTC
>TRBJ2-2|NA|NA|TRBV4-3
CASSQDSGTGELFF
TGCGCCAGCAGCCAAGATTCGGGGACCGGGGAGCTGTTTTTT
>TRBJ2-7|NA|NA|TRBV5-8
CASSHKRDTSSYEQYF
TGTGCCAGCAGCCATAAACGGGACACAAGCTCCTACGAGCAGTACTTC
>TRBJ1-3|NA|NA|TRBV28
CASRTGHSFQNTIYF
TGTGCCAGCAGGACGGGACACTCCTTCCAAAACACCATATATTTT
>TRBJ1-5|NA|NA|TRBV29-1
CSVSQGSNQPQHF
TGCAGCGTTTCACAGGGTAGCAATCAGCCCCAGCATTTT
>TRBJ2-7|few|NA|TRBV5-1
CASSFSRDVSYEQYF
TGCGCCAGCAGCTTCTCCCGGGACGTATCCTACGAGCAGTACTTC
>TRBJ2-1|NA|NA|TRBV19
CASSIDVGAGTTYNEQFF
TGTGCCAGTAGTATAGATGTGGGGGCAGGGACCACCTACAATGAGCAGTTCTTC
>TRBJ2-2|NA|NA|TRBV7-2
CASSSSRQNTGELFF
TGTGCCAGCAGCTCCAGCCGACAGAACACCGGGGAGCTGTTTTTT
>TRBJ2-1|NA|TRBD1|TRBV11-3
CASSLDYRDRVSEQFF
TGTGCCAGCAGCTTAGATTACCGGGACAGGGTTAGTGAGCAGTTCTTC
>TRBJ1-4|NA|NA|TRBV24-1
CATSDPRGTNEKLFF
TGTGCCACCAGTGATCCCCGGGGGACTAATGAAAAACTGTTTTTT
>TRBJ1-1|NA|TRBD1|TRBV7-9
CASSLSGQAEAEAFF
TGTGCCAGCAGCTTGTCAGGACAGGCTGAGGCTGAAGCTTTCTTT
>TRBJ1-6|NA|TRBD1|TRBV11-2
CASSLITGGIGNSPLHF
TGTGCCAGCAGCTTAATAACAGGGGGAATCGGTAATTCACCCCTCCACTTT
>TRBJ2-5|NA|TRBD2|TRBV7-9
CASSRKPGTSGGGQETQYF
TGTGCCAGCAGCCGGAAACCCGGGACTAGCGGGGGGGGCCAAGAGACCCAGTACTTC
>TRBJ2-6|NA|NA|TRBV18
CASSPQGWGSGANVLTF
TGTGCCAGCTCACCACAGGGGTGGGGCTCTGGGGCCAACGTCCTGACTTTC
>TRBJ1-1|NA|TRBD1|TRBV19
CASSMEGAEAFF
TGTGCCAGTAGTATGGAGGGGGCAGAAGCTTTCTTT
>TRBJ2-1|NA|TRBD2|TRBV5-4
CASSLELARNEQFF
TGTGCCAGCAGCTTGGAACTAGCGAGGAATGAGCAGTTCTTC
>TRBJ1-1|NA|TRBD1|TRBV5-1
CASSRDSRNTEAFF
TGCGCCAGCAGCCGGGACAGCCGCAACACTGAAGCTTTCTTT
>TRBJ2-3|few|TRBD2|TRBV4-3
CASSQELAAGGLLDTQYF
TGCGCCAGCAGCCAAGAGCTCGCAGCGGGGGGCCTCTTAGATACGCAGTATTTT
>TRBJ2-1|few|NA|TRBV28
CASCSPGRRSYNEQFF
TGTGCCAGCTGCTCCCCCGGCAGGAGGTCCTACAATGAGCAGTTCTTC
>TRBJ2-7|NA|TRBD1|TRBV11-2
CASSLDRGQGTYEQYF
TGTGCCAGCAGCTTAGATCGAGGACAGGGGACCTACGAGCAGTACTTC
>TRBJ1-2|once|TRBD1|TRBV19
CASRNPGQGDYGYTF
TGTGCCAGTAGGAACCCGGGACAGGGTGACTATGGCTACACCTTC
>TRBJ1-1|NA|NA|TRBV7-2
CASSSPGQMNTEAFF
TGTGCCAGCAGCTCTCCTGGCCAAATGAACACTGAAGCTTTCTTT
>TRBJ1-1|NA|NA|TRBV7-6
CASSEQGGSTEAFF
TGTGCCAGCAGCGAACAGGGCGGTTCGACTGAAGCTTTCTTT
>TRBJ1-1|NA|NA|TRBV12-3/TRBV12-4
CASSLPPAAEAFF
TGTGCCAGCAGTTTACCCCCCGCCGCTGAAGCTTTCTTT
>TRBJ1-1|once|NA|TRBV14
CASSQMMDTEAFF
TGTGCCAGCAGCCAAATGATGGACACTGAAGCTTTCTTT
>TRBJ2-6|few|NA|TRBV7-2
CASSLIKAGANVLTF
TGTGCCAGCAGCTTAATTAAGGCTGGGGCCAACGTCCTGACTTTC